The next 20 T cell receptor beta chains were all read from a single sample in a study of radiotherapy plus CTLA-4 blockade in lung cancer. The repertoire was sequenced with immunoSEQ multiplex PCR; TCRdb's copy has only in-frame clones and lacks some. The sample lists around 70,000 clones, roughly 84% occurring once. The starting material was peripheral blood, obtained from a patient treated with radiotherapy plus ipilimumab. These receptors came from a human donor with non-small cell lung cancer that progressed on radiotherapy plus ipilimumab.

The rearrangement joins TRBV6-6 to TRBJ1-1, with 8 bases fitting TRBD1. The trim removed 4 bases at V and 2 bases at J, leaving 9 bases unmatched. The germline V gene has CDR1 MNHNY and CDR2 SVGAGI (reference sequence). CDR3 length: 16 amino acids. The CDR3 loop is CASSWWQGAQNTEAFF. CDR3 DNA: TGTGCCAGCAGTTGGTGGCAGGGGGCCCAAAACACTGAAGCTTTCTTT.

The chain recombines TRBV12-5 with TRBJ1-2; 12 nucleotides match TRBD1. The germline gives CDR1 LGHNT, CDR2 FRNRAP. Germline trimming cut 6 bases from V and 8 bases from J; bases unmatched to any gene: 7. The CDR3 spans 14 residues. The CDR3 DNA is TGTGCTAGTGGACCCGGGACAGGGGGCGTGGGCTACACCTTC. It is translated as CASGPGTGGVGYTF. Full variable domain (missing parts from reference TRBV12-5 and TRBJ1-2): DARVTQTPRHKVTEMGQEVTMRCQPILGHNTVFWYRQTMMQGLELLAYFRNRAPLDDSGMPKDRFSAEMPDATLATLKIQPSEPRDSAVYFCASGPGTGGVGYTFGSGTRLTVV.

In this sample, this clone turned up a few times. V gene TRBV7-9 combines with J gene TRBJ2-3; the match to TRBD2 covers 8 bases. The CDR3 extends over 16 amino acids. V shed 5 bases and J 0 bases; nucleotides not matched to a gene: 7. CDR1 and CDR2 from the germline V gene are SEHNR and FQNEAQ (reference sequence). The CDR3 region has the DNA TGTGCCAGCAGCCCGCGGTCTAGCGGGAGCACAGATACGCAGTATTTT. Translating gives CASSPRSSGSTDTQYF. Using reference TRBV7-9 and TRBJ2-3 for the parts outside the CDR3, the full variable domain is DTGVSQNPRHKITKRGQNVTFRCDPISEHNRLYWYRQTLGQGPEFLTYFQNEAQLEKSRLLSDRFSAERPKGSFSTLEIQRTEQGDSAMYLCASSPRSSGSTDTQYFGPGTRLTVL.

The rearrangement joins TRBV2 to TRBJ2-5; TRBD2 might be the D (6 bases). Deletions cut 5 bases from V and 5 bases from J, with 9 bases between. In germline, CDR1 is SNHLY, CDR2 FYNNEI. This CDR3 has 12 residues. CDR3 sequence: CASSRDSETQYF. Written as DNA, the CDR3 is TGTGCCAGCAGTAGGGACTCCGAGACCCAGTACTTC.

The CDR3 here is CASSARGGSTEAFF. As DNA, the CDR3 is TGTGCCAGCTCTGCCAGAGGCGGCAGCACTGAAGCTTTCTTT. The chain combines TRBV18 with TRBJ1-1; D unclear. Germline assignment: CDR1 KGHSH and CDR2 LQKENI. The CDR3 runs to 14 residues. Trimming took off 6 bases at V and 4 bases at J, with 15 bases between the two ends.

Here the CDR3 reads CASRAPPSYNEQFF. The CDR3 DNA reads TGTGCCAGCAGAGCACCTCCCTCCTACAATGAGCAGTTCTTC. This chain links TRBV2 with TRBJ2-1, with D unresolved. Germline V gene data show CDR1 as SNHLY and CDR2 as FYNNEI. The CDR3 runs to 14 residues. V was trimmed by 6 bases and J by 0 bases, leaving 9 bases between them.

The V call is TRBV11-2, the J call TRBJ2-3; no definite D call. Per the germline V gene, CDR1 is SGHAT and CDR2 is FQNNGV. Deletions cut 5 bases from V and 0 bases from J, with 9 bases between. The CDR3 has 14 amino acids. Here the CDR3 DNA reads TGTGCCAGCAGCACTATACCTAGCACAGATACGCAGTATTTT. Its translation: CASSTIPSTDTQYF. The full variable domain, rest sourced from reference TRBV11-2 and TRBJ2-3, is EAGVAQSPRYKIIEKRQSVAFWCNPISGHATLYWYQQILGQGPKLLIQFQNNGVVDDSQLPKDRFSAERLKGVDSTLKIQPAKLEDSAVYLCASSTIPSTDTQYFGPGTRLTVL.

The V gene is TRBV6-6, the J gene TRBJ2-1, with D unresolved. The CDR3 is made up of 14 amino acids. Germline CDR1 MNHNY, CDR2 SVGAGI (reference sequence). The germline V and J ends were trimmed by 0 bases and 2 bases, with 5 bases remaining between them. The CDR3 protein is CASSYSGTYNEQFF. As DNA, the CDR3 is TGTGCCAGCAGTTACTCGGGGACCTACAATGAGCAGTTCTTC.

This chain links TRBV12-2 with TRBJ1-1; the table calls TRBD1, which could not be checked here. TRBV12-2 is designated a pseudogene. CDR3 size: 15 residues. CDR3 amino acids: CASRLGQGLNTEAFF. The CDR3 DNA is TGTGCAAGTCGCTTAGGGCAGGGCCTGAACACTGAAGCTTTCTTT.

The rearrangement joins TRBV6-1 to TRBJ2-1; possibly TRBD1 or TRBD2 for D (5 bases each). CDR1 MNHNS and CDR2 SASEGT come from the germline V gene. V dropped 3 bases and J dropped 15 bases, with 15 bases sitting between them. The CDR3 spans 12 residues. The CDR3 is CASSDNMGRRFF. Written as DNA, the CDR3 is TGTGCCAGCAGTGATAATATGGGACGGAGGTTCTTC.

The chain combines TRBV15 with TRBJ2-2; no reliable D call. The CDR3 contains 12 residues. With 0 bases removed from V and 7 bases from J, the gap between germline ends came to 3 bases. CDR1 and CDR2 from the germline V gene are LNHNV and YYDKDF (reference sequence). The CDR3 spells CATSREIGELFF. CDR3 bases: TGTGCCACCAGCAGAGAGATCGGGGAGCTGTTTTTT.

The chain links TRBV27 to TRBJ2-3; 9 bases map to TRBD2. The ends lost 1 base at V and 3 bases at J; junction bases unmatched: 2. This CDR3 has 15 residues. Germline loops: CDR1 MNHEY, CDR2 SMNVEV (reference sequence). CDR3 amino acids: CASSLFSGSTDTQYF. In DNA form, the CDR3 reads TGTGCCAGCAGTTTATTTAGCGGGAGTACAGATACGCAGTATTTT.

The chain joins TRBV7-9 to TRBJ2-3; D call uncertain. Germline V gene sequence: CDR1 SEHNR, CDR2 FQNEAQ (reference sequence). This CDR3 spans 13 amino acids. V was pared by 2 bases and J by 4 bases, with 7 bases between. The CDR3 DNA sequence: TGTGCCAGCAGCTTATCCGCGGCAGATACGCAGTATTTT. Protein product: CASSLSAADTQYF.

This clone has more than one count but fewer than ten. The J gene is TRBJ2-1, the V gene TRBV28, with 8 bases aligning to TRBD1. Germline V lookup: CDR1 MDHEN, CDR2 SYDVKM. The CDR3 runs 16 residues. V shed 3 bases and J 4 bases; nucleotides not matched to a gene: 8. This CDR3 reads CASSFISTGGYNEQFF. CDR3 in DNA: TGTGCCAGCAGTTTTATCAGTACAGGGGGTTACAATGAGCAGTTCTTC.

The chain links TRBV5-6 to TRBJ2-5, with D unresolved. CDR3 size: 13 residues. Between the trimmed V and J ends, which lost 0 bases and 1 base, there was a span of 4 bases. Germline CDR1 SGHDT, CDR2 YYEEEE. In DNA form, the CDR3 reads TGTGCCAGCAGCTTGGCAGCCCAAGAGACCCAGTACTTC. Encoded protein: CASSLAAQETQYF.

The chain has TRBV16 and TRBJ2-2; 7 bases line up with TRBD1. CDR1 and CDR2 from the germline V gene are KGHSY and FQNENV. V lost 0 bases, J lost 5 bases, and 3 bases stayed unmatched. The CDR3 is 15 residues long. DNA for the CDR3: TGTGCCAGCAGCCAATCGACAGGGCGGACCGGGGAGCTGTTTTTT. Translated: CASSQSTGRTGELFF.

This rearrangement joins TRBV6-1 to TRBJ1-5; no firm D call. Trimming pared 3 bases from V and 0 bases from J, leaving 6 bases between. This CDR3 contains 14 residues. The germline CDR1 and CDR2 sequences are MNHNS and SASEGT. For the CDR3, the DNA is TGTGCCAGCAGTGAGGGGTATAGCAATCAGCCCCAGCATTTT. The encoded protein is CASSEGYSNQPQHF.

V and J are TRBV30 and TRBJ2-6; the D gene could be TRBD1 or TRBD2 (6 bases each). Germline V CDR1 and CDR2: GTSNPN, SVGIG (reference sequence). CDR3 size: 14 residues. The V end was cut by 2 bases, the J end by 4 bases, with 9 bases between. CDR3 bases: TGTGCCTGGAGTAGGGGGGCCGGGGCCAACGTCCTGACTTTC. The encoded protein is CAWSRGAGANVLTF.

The rearrangement uses TRBV18 and TRBJ1-1; 9 nucleotides align to TRBD1. The germline gives CDR1 KGHSH, CDR2 LQKENI. Trimming at V came to 3 bases and at J to 0 bases, leaving 14 bases not matched to a gene. This CDR3 is built from 19 residues. DNA for the CDR3: TGTGCCAGCTCACCGGCCGTGGGACAGGGAATGGGGATGAACACTGAAGCTTTCTTT. Translation gives CASSPAVGQGMGMNTEAFF.

CDR3 in DNA: TGTGCCATCCGGGACAGCCTTTTAGAGCAGTACTTC. Translation: CAIRDSLLEQYF. V is TRBV2 and J is TRBJ2-7; 7 bases are shared with TRBD1. Germline V gene lookup returns CDR1 SNHLY and CDR2 FYNNEI. The CDR3 totals 12 residues. Losses at the gene ends were 10 bases for V and 7 bases for J; bases not matched to a gene: 10. The full variable domain, its missing parts supplied by reference TRBV2 and TRBJ2-7, is EPEVTQTPSHQVTQMGQEVILRCVPISNHLYFYWYRQILGQKVEFLVSFYNNEISEKSEIFDDQFSVERPDGSNFTLKIRSTKLEDSAMYFCAIRDSLLEQYFGPGTRLTVT.